This T cell receptor (beta chain) was retrieved from a study of T cell responses to AZD1222 COVID-19 vaccine. Findings and limits, study-wide: The sample set comprised mostly white British donors with more females, and clonal diversity was possibly underestimated.

Remarks on this clone: Its antigen is unidentified.

Profiling relied on immunoSEQ multiplex PCR, and the TCRdb table lists in-frame clones only, not all of them. Of 90,000 to 120,000 clones detected, 86% appear once; the ten largest clones hold more than 2.5%. The sequence was obtained from an adult who received the MenACWY meningococcal vaccine as a control. This sample comprised peripheral blood, obtained 28 days after the second dose of the MenACWY control vaccine.

This chain's CDR3 is CASSLAAGGGDGYTF. For the CDR3, the DNA is TGCGCCAGCAGCTTGGCCGCGGGAGGTGGTGATGGCTACACCTTC. This sequence joins TRBV5-1 and TRBJ1-2; D gene uncertain. CDR1 and CDR2 from the germline V gene are SGHRS and YFSETQ. The CDR3 runs to 15 residues. Trimming shortened V by 0 bases and J by 6 bases, and 15 bases separated the two germline ends.